These 3 T cell receptor beta chains originate from one sample sequenced in a study of blood T cell repertoires in COVID-19. Sequencing used immunoSEQ multiplex PCR; TCRdb keeps in-frame clones, though not all of them. In the table there are about 140,000 clones, 65% to 85% of which are singletons. The sequenced sample was peripheral blood. These receptors were collected from a woman in her fifties or sixties with acute or convalescent COVID-19.

This clone was counted between two and nine times. The rearrangement links TRBV24-1 to TRBJ2-2; 7 bases match TRBD2. J gave up 1 base and V 1 base, and 5 bases lay outside the gene matches. From germline, CDR1 is KGHDR and CDR2 SFDVKD. The CDR3 is 17 amino acids. The CDR3 nucleotides read TGTGCCACCAGTGATTTCGGCCTAGCGGAGAACACCGGGGAGCTGTTTTTT. As protein: CATSDFGLAENTGELFF.

The rearrangement links TRBV29-1 to TRBJ2-7; D is uncertain. Trimming left V 4 bases short and J 1 base short, with 8 bases between. The germline CDR1 and CDR2 sequences are SQVTM and ANQGSEA. This CDR3 spans 12 amino acids. CDR3: CSVGSRSYEQYF. The CDR3 DNA sequence: TGCAGCGTTGGTAGTCGTTCCTACGAGCAGTACTTC.

The chain employs TRBV27 and TRBJ1-1; 11 bases map to TRBD1. Trimming removed 3 bases from V and 4 bases from J; junction bases left unmatched: 10. Germline-derived CDR1 and CDR2 are MNHEY and SMNVEV (reference sequence). The length of the CDR3 is 17 residues. The CDR3 protein is CASSFGQGAVIGTEAFF. CDR3 DNA sequence: TGTGCCAGCAGTTTCGGACAGGGGGCGGTAATAGGCACTGAAGCTTTCTTT.